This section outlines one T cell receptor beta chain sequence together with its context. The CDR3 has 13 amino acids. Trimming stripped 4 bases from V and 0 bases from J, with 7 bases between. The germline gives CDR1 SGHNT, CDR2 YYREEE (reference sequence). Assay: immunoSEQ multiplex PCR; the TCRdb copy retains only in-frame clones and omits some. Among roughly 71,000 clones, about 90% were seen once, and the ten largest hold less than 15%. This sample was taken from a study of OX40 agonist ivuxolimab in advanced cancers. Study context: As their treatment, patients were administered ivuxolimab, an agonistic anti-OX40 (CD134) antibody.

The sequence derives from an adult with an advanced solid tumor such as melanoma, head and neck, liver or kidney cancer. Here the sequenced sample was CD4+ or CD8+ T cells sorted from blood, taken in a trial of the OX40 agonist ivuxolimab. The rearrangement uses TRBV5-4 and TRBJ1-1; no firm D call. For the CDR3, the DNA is TGTGCCAGCAGCCCCAGATTGAACACTGAAGCTTTCTTT. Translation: CASSPRLNTEAFF.